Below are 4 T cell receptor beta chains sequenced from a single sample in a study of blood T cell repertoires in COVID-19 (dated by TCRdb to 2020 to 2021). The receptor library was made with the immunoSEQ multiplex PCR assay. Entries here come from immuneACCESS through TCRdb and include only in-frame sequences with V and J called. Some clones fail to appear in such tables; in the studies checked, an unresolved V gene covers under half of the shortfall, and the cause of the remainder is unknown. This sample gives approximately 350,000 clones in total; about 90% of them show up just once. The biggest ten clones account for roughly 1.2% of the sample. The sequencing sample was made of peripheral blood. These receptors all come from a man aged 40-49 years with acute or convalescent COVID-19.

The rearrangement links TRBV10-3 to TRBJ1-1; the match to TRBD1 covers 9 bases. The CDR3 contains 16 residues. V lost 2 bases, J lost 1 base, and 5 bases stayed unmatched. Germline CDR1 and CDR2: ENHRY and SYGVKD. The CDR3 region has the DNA TGTGCCATCAGTGAGGGGACAGGGAATAGGAACACTGAAGCTTTCTTT. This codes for CAISEGTGNRNTEAFF.

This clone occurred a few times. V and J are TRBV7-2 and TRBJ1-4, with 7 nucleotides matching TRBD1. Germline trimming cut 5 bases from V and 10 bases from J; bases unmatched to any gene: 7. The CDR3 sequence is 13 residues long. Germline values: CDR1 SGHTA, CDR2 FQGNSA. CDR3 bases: TGTGCCAGCAGCCCCGGACAGGCGGGAAAACTGTTTTTT. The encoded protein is CASSPGQAGKLFF.

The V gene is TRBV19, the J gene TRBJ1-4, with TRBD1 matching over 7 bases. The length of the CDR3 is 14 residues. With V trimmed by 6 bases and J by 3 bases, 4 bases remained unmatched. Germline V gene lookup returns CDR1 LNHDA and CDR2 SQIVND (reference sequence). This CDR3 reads CASRVQGSNEKLFF. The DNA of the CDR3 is TGTGCCAGTAGGGTACAGGGGTCTAATGAAAAACTGTTTTTT.

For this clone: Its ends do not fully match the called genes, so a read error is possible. In DNA form, the CDR3 reads TGTGCTAGCAGCTTAGCGGGCCAAGAGCAGTTCTTC. Protein sequence: CASSLAGQEQFF. This rearrangement joins TRBV7-7 to TRBJ2-1; 7 nucleotides agree with TRBD2. This CDR3 is built from 12 residues. CDR1 and CDR2 from the germline V gene are SSHAT and FNYEAQ (reference sequence).